Many counts were recorded for the clone carrying this T cell receptor (beta chain). The sample is drawn from a study of T cell repertoires in cytomegalovirus infection. TCRdb ran MiXCR on the reads and lists one entry per CDR3 protein. The sample has tens of thousands of distinct CDR3 sequences; 3% to 4% are singletons. CDR3 size: 13 residues. V was pared by 5 bases and J by 3 bases, with 8 bases between. Per germline, CDR1 SGHTA and CDR2 FQGNSA. The receptor was derived from a human donor in good health (CMV status not recorded). Some clones in this sample may be carry-over from other donors' samples. The sample taken for sequencing was PBMCs. This sequence joins TRBV7-2 and TRBJ2-4; D is undetermined. The DNA of the CDR3 is TGTGCCAGCAGCCCTCAGAGCAAAAACATTCAGTACTTC. It translates to CASSPQSKNIQYF.